The rows below give T cell receptor beta chains drawn from one sample of a study of Ad26.COV2.S vaccination and SARS-CoV-2 variants. The table came from immunoSEQ multiplex PCR; TCRdb's copy has only in-frame clones and leaves some out. The sample lists about half a million clones, about nine tenths occurring once. Sequenced here: peripheral blood, sampled in a trial of Ad26.COV2.S vaccine versus placebo. These receptors all come from a person between 18 and 59 years old who received the Ad26.COV2.S COVID-19 vaccine or a placebo. Each CDR3 is given with its conserved first and last residue. D genes are given only for firm matches. A row's size may be missing; if present it is once, few, many or a size class.

j_call clone_size d_call v_call cdr3_nt cdr3_aa
TRBJ2-1 once . TRBV5-4 TGTGCCAGCAGCGCTGACCCCGGAGGGGTTCTCAATGAGCAGTTCTTC CASSADPGGVLNEQFF
TRBJ2-7 once . TRBV19 TGTGCCAGTAGTATCGTCGCGGGAACCTACGAGCAGTACTTC CASSIVAGTYEQYF
TRBJ1-2 . TRBD1 TRBV4-1 TGCGCCAGCAGCCAATCCGGGACAGACCTTAATGGCTACACCTTC CASSQSGTDLNGYTF
TRBJ2-7 . TRBD2 TRBV29-1 TGCAGCGTTCTCGCGGGAGGACTGAGAGAGCAGTACTTC CSVLAGGLREQYF
TRBJ1-4 . TRBD1 TRBV27 TGTGCCAGCAGTTTGAAGCAGGGGGCAAGGAAACTGTTTTTT CASSLKQGARKLFF
TRBJ2-1 . . TRBV10-2 TGCGCCAGCAGTGAAACACACTACAATGAGCAGTTCTTC CASSETHYNEQFF
TRBJ1-1 . . TRBV18 TGTGCCAGCTCACCTGGCGGGCGGATTGAAGCTTTCTTT CASSPGGRIEAFF
TRBJ1-5 . TRBD1 TRBV6-1 TGTGCCAGCAGTGCTCCGGACACAGGGGGACGTAGCAATCAGCCCCAGCATTTT CASSAPDTGGRSNQPQHF
TRBJ2-5 . . TRBV5-1 TGCGCCAGCAGCTTGGTAGGCAGCCCCAGGGAGACCCAGTACTTC CASSLVGSPRETQYF
TRBJ1-2 . . TRBV2 TGTGCCAGCAGTGAGGTCGTGTATGGCTACACCTTC CASSEVVYGYTF
TRBJ1-2 . TRBD1 TRBV7-9 TGTGCCAGCAGCTTAGCCGGGACAGGGTTGTATGGCTACACCTTC CASSLAGTGLYGYTF
TRBJ2-1 . TRBD2 TRBV29-1 TGCAGCGCACAGGGACTAGCGGGAGTTCGGGAGCAGTTCTTC CSAQGLAGVREQFF
TRBJ1-2 . . TRBV6-2/TRBV6-3 TGTGCCAGCAGTTACGCAGGGAGGCACTATGGCTACACCTTC CASSYAGRHYGYTF